This TCR beta chain was sequenced for a study of cytomegalovirus exposure and HLA in healthy donors. The study's findings and limits: TCR beta V- and J-gene trimming was later associated with a missense DCLRE1C variant. About 90% or about 30% of the time was how often most TCR beta V segments were productive, according to an earlier analysis.

The PCR was carried out with 60 Vbeta primers and 13 Jbeta primers. The protocol was immunoSEQ multiplex PCR, while the TCRdb copy is restricted to in-frame clones and leaves out a portion. The table records more than 150,000 clones, 65% to 85% of them present only once. The germline V gene has CDR1 SSHAT and CDR2 FNYEAQ (reference sequence). The CDR3 loop spans 16 amino acids. Note on this clone: What it recognizes is unknown. A junction boundary mismatches the germline segment, possibly from a read error.

The rearrangement uses TRBV7-7 and TRBJ2-5; TRBD1 matches 8 bases. This sequence was found in a young woman in good health and CMV-seropositive. The sample comprised PBMCs. The CDR3 DNA is TGTGCTAGCAGCTTGGGGGCAGGGGGCACGGGAGAGACCCAGTACTTC. Translation: CASSLGAGGTGETQYF.